The 30 T cell receptor beta chains reported below all come from one sample, sequenced in a study of CD8 T cells in ankylosing spondylitis. MiXCR, applied by TCRdb to the 5' RACE reads, yields one record per CDR3 protein. The repertoire holds a few hundred thousand distinct CDR3 sequences, with about 20% as singletons. Sequences were obtained from blood, either unsorted or a sorted T cell fraction (not recorded which). The receptors come from a male donor with ankylosing spondylitis or in good health (not recorded which).

J is TRBJ2-3 and V is TRBV7-9; 9 bases line up with TRBD1. CDR1 is SEHNR and CDR2 is FQNEAQ in the germline V gene (reference sequence). The CDR3 extends over 15 amino acids. V lost 1 base to trimming and J lost 7 bases; unmatched junction nucleotides: 6. CDR3 coding DNA: TGTGCCAGCAGCTTAGACAGGGGGCGAGGGTATACGCAGTATTTT. It translates to CASSLDRGRGYTQYF.

A few counts support this clonotype. The chain links TRBV5-1 to TRBJ2-2; unclear D gene. Germline values: CDR1 SGHRS, CDR2 YFSETQ. The CDR3 contains 15 residues. V was trimmed by 4 bases and J by 2 bases, leaving 12 bases between them. The CDR3 nucleotides are TGCGCCAGCAGCCGAGACGGATTAAACACCGGGGAGCTGTTTTTT. As protein: CASSRDGLNTGELFF.

This clonotype was picked up many times. CDR3 DNA: TGTGCCAGCAGCTTGGGGATGGGAAATGGTCAGTTCTTC. This codes for CASSLGMGNGQFF. The chain links TRBV5-8 to TRBJ2-1; D remains unclear. V lost 0 bases and J lost 13, with 14 bases in between. Germline V gene sequence: CDR1 SGHTS, CDR2 YDEGEE. The CDR3 is made up of 13 amino acids. Full variable domain (missing parts from reference TRBV5-8 and TRBJ2-1): EAGVTQSPTHLIKTRGQQATLRCSPISGHTSVYWYQQALGLGLQFLLWYDEGEERNRGNFPPRFSGRQFPNYSSELNVNALELEDSALYLCASSLGMGNGQFFGPGTRLTVL.

There are a few counts of this clonotype. This chain connects TRBV11-2 to TRBJ2-5, with 11 bases matching TRBD1. In germline, CDR1 is SGHAT, CDR2 FQNNGV. V was pared by 5 bases and J by 4 bases, with 9 bases of the junction left unmatched. The CDR3 spans 16 residues. CDR3 loop: CASSLGPGQGGETQYF. The CDR3 DNA follows: TGTGCCAGCAGCCTAGGACCGGGACAGGGGGGAGAGACCCAGTACTTC.

This clonotype showed up many times. The rearrangement joins TRBV20-1 to TRBJ1-1; 8 bases align to TRBD1. J was trimmed by 5 bases and V by 6 bases; bases with no gene match: 5. The CDR3 sequence is 12 residues long. The V gene's germline CDR1 is DFQATT and CDR2 SNEGSKA (reference sequence). The CDR3, as DNA: TGCAGTGCAGGACAGGGTGGGACTGAAGCTTTCTTT. It is translated as CSAGQGGTEAFF.

In its sample, this clonotype was seen a few times. J is TRBJ2-5 and V is TRBV6-1; perhaps D is TRBD1 or TRBD2 (5 bases each). Per the germline V gene, CDR1 is MNHNS and CDR2 is SASEGT. Trimming shortened V by 5 bases and J by 6 bases, and 16 bases separated the two germline ends. This CDR3 region has 14 residues. The CDR3 DNA is TGTGCCAGCAGTACCTTTGAGGGGATTAAGACCCAGTACTTC. It yields the protein CASSTFEGIKTQYF.

The rearrangement joins TRBV19 to TRBJ2-3; D perhaps matches TRBD1 (5 bases). Deletions cut 6 bases from V and 5 bases from J, with 9 bases between. Germline CDR1 LNHDA, CDR2 SQIVND (reference sequence). The CDR3 loop spans 12 amino acids. The CDR3 spells CASSQGIDTQYF. For the CDR3, the DNA is TGTGCCAGTAGCCAGGGAATAGATACGCAGTATTTT.

This clonotype came up a few times. The chain combines TRBV3-1 with TRBJ2-1; D is unclear. CDR1 and CDR2 from the germline V gene are LGHDT and YNNKEL (reference sequence). The CDR3 has 12 residues. Trimming left V 4 bases short and J 5 bases short, with 6 bases between. The CDR3 nucleotides read TGTGCCAGCAGCCGCGGTCACAATGAGCAGTTCTTC. Encoded protein: CASSRGHNEQFF.

This clonotype was counted ten times or more. This chain joins TRBV20-1 and TRBJ2-2; the D gene is possibly TRBD1 (5 bases). There are 13 residues in the CDR3. Germline V gene lookup returns CDR1 DFQATT and CDR2 SNEGSKA (reference sequence). Deletions cut 3 bases from V and 4 bases from J, with 9 bases between. CDR3: CSARDTGTGELFF. CDR3 sequence (DNA): TGCAGTGCTAGGGACACAGGCACCGGGGAGCTGTTTTTT.

This clonotype was seen more than once but under ten times. This rearrangement joins TRBV27 to TRBJ2-3; D gene unclear. Germline CDR1 reads MNHEY; CDR2 reads SMNVEV (reference sequence). The CDR3 consists of 14 residues. With 5 bases removed from V and 3 bases from J, the gap between germline ends came to 12 bases. The CDR3 spells CASSPVLGTDTQYF. The CDR3, as DNA: TGTGCCAGCAGTCCCGTTCTGGGGACAGATACGCAGTATTTT.

This rearrangement joins TRBV5-1 to TRBJ1-2; TRBD1 is a possible D gene (5 bases). Germline V gives CDR1 SGHRS, CDR2 YFSETQ. V shed 0 bases and J shed 4 bases, with 10 bases lying between them. The CDR3 contains 14 residues. The CDR3, as DNA: TGCGCCAGCAGCTTGGTGGGGGTCGCCTATGGCTACACCTTC. Protein sequence: CASSLVGVAYGYTF. The variable domain in full, completed from reference TRBV5-1 and TRBJ1-2, reads KAGVTQTPRYLIKTRGQQVTLSCSPISGHRSVSWYQQTPGQGLQFLFEYFSETQRNKGNFPGRFSGRQFSNSRSEMNVSTLELGDSALYLCASSLVGVAYGYTFGSGTRLTVV.

J is TRBJ1-2 and V is TRBV9, with 7 bases identical to TRBD1. The germline V gene has CDR1 SGDLS and CDR2 YYNGEE. The CDR3 has 16 residues. V lost 3 bases, J lost 0 bases, and 8 bases stayed unmatched. CDR3 residues: CASSAAGTASNYGYTF. Written as DNA, the CDR3 is TGTGCCAGCAGCGCCGCCGGGACAGCCTCTAACTATGGCTACACCTTC.

The rearrangement uses TRBV5-1 and TRBJ1-6; 10 nucleotides match TRBD1. Germline V gene sequence: CDR1 SGHRS, CDR2 YFSETQ. The CDR3 has 15 residues. With 0 bases clipped from V and 8 bases from J, the junction kept 2 bases outside the gene matches. In DNA, the CDR3 is TGCGCCAGCAGCTTGGCGGGACAGGGGTATTCACCCCTCCACTTT. As protein: CASSLAGQGYSPLHF.

The chain couples TRBV7-2 to TRBJ2-1, with TRBD2 identical over 9 bases. The CDR3 extends over 15 amino acids. Germline V gene lookup returns CDR1 SGHTA and CDR2 FQGNSA. Trimming took 4 bases from V and 7 from J; bases not matched to a gene: 8. DNA for the CDR3: TGTGCCAGCAGCTACAGGCGGGGGGGCCTGAATGAGCAGTTCTTC. It encodes CASSYRRGGLNEQFF.

The table lists this clonotype with a few counts. The rearrangement uses TRBV4-1 and TRBJ1-1, with 7 nucleotides matching TRBD1. With 2 bases clipped from V and 0 bases from J, the junction kept 3 bases outside the gene matches. Germline CDR1 reads MGHRA; CDR2 reads YSYEKL. The CDR3 consists of 15 residues. This CDR3 is CASSQKGQMNTEAFF. CDR3 coding DNA: TGCGCCAGCAGCCAAAAGGGACAGATGAACACTGAAGCTTTCTTT.

This chain uses TRBV2 with TRBJ2-5, with D unclear. The CDR3 spans 11 residues. The V end lost 2 bases, the J end lost 7 bases, and 5 bases lay between the germline ends. Looked up from germline, CDR1 is SNHLY and CDR2 is FYNNEI. The CDR3 region has the DNA TGTGCCAGCAGTGAATTGGGGACCCAGTACTTC. This gives the protein CASSELGTQYF.

This clonotype occurred a few times. The chain has TRBV5-1 and TRBJ2-2, with 8 bases fitting TRBD2. The CDR3 sequence is 16 residues long. Germline V gene data show CDR1 as SGHRS and CDR2 as YFSETQ. V was clipped by 4 bases and J by 3 bases; unmatched bases: 8. CDR3 protein: CASSPPSGLYTGELFF. CDR3 DNA sequence: TGCGCCAGCAGCCCTCCTAGCGGGCTCTACACCGGGGAGCTGTTTTTT.

This clonotype was found a few times. This rearrangement joins TRBV18 to TRBJ2-7; 11 bases match TRBD1. There are 15 residues in the CDR3. The V and J ends lost 3 bases and 3 bases, in that order; junction bases with no gene match: 4. In germline, CDR1 is KGHSH, CDR2 LQKENI. The CDR3 protein is CASSPGTGGHYEQYV. The CDR3 region has the DNA TGTGCCAGCTCACCCGGGACAGGGGGACACTACGAGCAGTACGTC.

This clonotype was observed a few times. V is TRBV20-1 and J is TRBJ2-2, with D tentatively TRBD1 (6 bases). V gave up 7 bases and J gave up 8 bases, with 14 bases separating them. The CDR3 loop spans 12 amino acids. Germline loops: CDR1 DFQATT, CDR2 SNEGSKA (reference sequence). This CDR3 reads CSVNRVPGELFF. The CDR3 bases are TGCAGTGTTAACAGGGTTCCAGGGGAGCTGTTTTTT.

This clonotype was counted ten times or more. The V and J genes are TRBV6-1 and TRBJ1-1; D uncertain. Per germline, CDR1 MNHNS and CDR2 SASEGT. The CDR3 sequence is 12 residues long. The V end was cut by 6 bases, the J end by 3 bases, with 8 bases between. In DNA form, the CDR3 reads TGTGCCAGCAGGGACCGCTACACTGAAGCTTTCTTT. It is translated as CASRDRYTEAFF.

This clonotype has more than one count but fewer than ten. The CDR3 here is CSARLKHEQFF. The CDR3 region has the DNA TGCAGTGCTAGACTAAAGCATGAGCAGTTCTTC. The rearrangement links TRBV20-1 to TRBJ2-1; no reliable D call. The germline V gene encodes CDR1 DFQATT and CDR2 SNEGSKA (reference sequence). Deletions cut 2 bases from V and 8 bases from J, with 7 bases between. This CDR3 spans 11 amino acids.

There are a few counts of this clonotype. Germline and junction disagree at one end, which may indicate a read error. The chain employs TRBV7-7 and TRBJ2-2; no firm D call. CDR3 length: 13 residues. Per the germline V gene, CDR1 is SSHAT and CDR2 is FNYEAQ (reference sequence). For the CDR3, the DNA is TGTGCTAGCAGCTTTGGGGTTAACGGGGAGCTGTTTTTT. Residues: CASSFGVNGELFF.

The CDR3 loop is CASSPRFDEQFF. The CDR3 coding sequence is TGTGCCAGCAGTCCTAGATTCGATGAGCAGTTCTTC. The chain joins TRBV7-6 to TRBJ2-1; no firm D call. CDR1 is SGHVS, CDR2 FNYEAQ, per germline. V lost 6 bases and J lost 8, with 11 bases in between. The CDR3 is 12 amino acids.

V gene TRBV6-1 combines with J gene TRBJ2-4; 8 bases align to TRBD1. The ends lost 7 bases at V and 8 bases at J; junction bases unmatched: 7. The CDR3 runs to 13 residues. Germline lookup yields CDR1 MNHNS and CDR2 SASEGT. For the CDR3, the DNA is TGTGCCAGCACGAGGGACAGGACCGACATTCAGTACTTC. Translation: CASTRDRTDIQYF.

This chain connects TRBV6-1 to TRBJ2-3; TRBD1 might be the D (6 bases). Trimming pared 5 bases from V and 0 bases from J, leaving 24 bases between. The CDR3 has 19 amino acids. The germline gives CDR1 MNHNS, CDR2 SASEGT. The DNA of the CDR3 is TGTGCCAGCAGTAGGTCTGGTTCGCAGGGGCGAACGAGCACAGATACGCAGTATTTT. Encoded protein: CASSRSGSQGRTSTDTQYF.

This clonotype was recorded at least ten times. The rearrangement uses TRBV6-1 and TRBJ2-1; 8 bases agree with TRBD2. The germline gives CDR1 MNHNS, CDR2 SASEGT. The CDR3 contains 16 residues. The ends lost 5 bases at V and 3 bases at J; junction bases unmatched: 9. For the CDR3, the DNA is TGTGCCAGCAGTCCCCCAGCGGGGGATCTCTACAATGAGCAGTTCTTC. Protein: CASSPPAGDLYNEQFF.

This clonotype was observed a few times. V is TRBV20-1 and J is TRBJ2-5, with D uncertain. Germline assignment: CDR1 DFQATT and CDR2 SNEGSKA (reference sequence). V dropped 1 base and J dropped 2 bases, with 14 bases sitting between them. CDR3 length: 15 residues. The CDR3 region has the DNA TGCAGTGCTAGAGGCCGCCCGGGTAGTCAAGAGACCCAGTACTTC. Protein sequence: CSARGRPGSQETQYF.

This clonotype has a count of ten or more. V and J are TRBV15 and TRBJ2-5; 9 positions match TRBD1. Germline CDR1 is LNHNV and CDR2 is YYDKDF (reference sequence). There are 15 residues in the CDR3. The ends lost 0 bases at V and 4 bases at J; junction bases unmatched: 3. The CDR3 protein is CATSRDPGQGETQYF. CDR3 nucleotide sequence: TGTGCCACCAGCAGAGATCCGGGACAGGGAGAGACCCAGTACTTC.

This chain links TRBV28 with TRBJ2-1, with a tentative D call TRBD1 (6 bases). V was shortened by 5 bases and J by 3 bases, with 17 bases between the two germline ends. This CDR3 region has 16 residues. The V gene's germline CDR1 is MDHEN and CDR2 SYDVKM. The CDR3 spells CASSGQGSSLYNEQFF. The CDR3 coding sequence is TGTGCCAGCAGTGGGCAGGGGAGTAGCCTCTACAATGAGCAGTTCTTC.

This clonotype was observed many times. V and J are TRBV6-1 and TRBJ2-7; D remains unclear. The CDR3 runs 14 residues. The V end was cut by 6 bases, the J end by 5 bases, with 17 bases between. Germline CDR1 is MNHNS and CDR2 is SASEGT. CDR3 residues: CASSPGPVRHEQYV. CDR3 DNA: TGTGCCAGCAGCCCCGGGCCGGTGAGGCACGAGCAGTACGTC.